What follows are 24 T cell receptor beta chains derived from one specimen sequenced in a study of T cell responses to AZD1222 COVID-19 vaccine. TCRdb keeps only in-frame clones here, not all; method: immunoSEQ multiplex PCR. The sample includes 110,000 or so clones, approximately 88% of them seen just once. Sequences were derived from peripheral blood, sampled 28 days after the second AZD1222 dose. Receptors were obtained from an adult who received the AZD1222 COVID-19 vaccine.

This chain joins TRBV6-5 and TRBJ1-1, with D uncertain. V was pared by 0 bases and J by 3 bases, with 11 bases between. The V gene's germline CDR1 is MNHEY and CDR2 SVGAGI. This CDR3 has 15 amino acids. The DNA of the CDR3 is TGTGCCAGCAGTTACTCGATCTGGGCCGACACTGAAGCTTTCTTT. Residues: CASSYSIWADTEAFF.

The CDR3 region has the DNA TGTGCCAGCGTGAGTCGGTTCTTCAACCAGATATATTTT. Encoded protein: CASVSRFFNQIYF. The V gene is TRBV19, the J gene TRBJ1-3; D gene uncertain. Per the germline V gene, CDR1 is LNHDA and CDR2 is SQIVND (reference sequence). Trimming removed 9 bases from V and 13 bases from J, with 22 bases in between. The CDR3 covers 13 residues.

The V gene is TRBV6-2 or TRBV6-3, the J gene TRBJ2-2, with unresolved D. V was pared by 6 bases and J by 0 bases, with 11 bases between. The CDR3 loop spans 15 amino acids. Germline assignment: CDR1 MNHEY and CDR2 SVGEGT. The CDR3 DNA follows: TGTGCCAGCAGCCCCCTCCCGCCGAACACCGGGGAGCTGTTTTTT. The encoded protein is CASSPLPPNTGELFF.

The chain employs TRBV4-1 and TRBJ2-1, with 7 bases identical to TRBD2. J lost 2 bases, V lost 0 bases, and 4 bases had no gene match. The CDR3 consists of 16 residues. Germline lookup yields CDR1 MGHRA and CDR2 YSYEKL. As DNA, the CDR3 is TGCGCCAGCAGCCAAGATCCCGGGGGGACCTACAATGAGCAGTTCTTC. Translated, it gives CASSQDPGGTYNEQFF.

The chain links TRBV7-2 to TRBJ2-7, with D uncertain. The ends were cut back, 1 base at V and 2 bases at J, with 9 bases in the middle. CDR3 size: 14 residues. In germline, CDR1 is SGHTA, CDR2 FQGNSA. For the CDR3, the DNA is TGTGCCAGCAGCTTAGTTTGGCAGACCTACGAGCAGTACTTC. This gives the protein CASSLVWQTYEQYF.

The chain couples TRBV19 to TRBJ1-5; 7 bases are a match to TRBD1. The CDR3 totals 15 residues. The J segment lost 1 base and the V segment lost 5 bases, leaving 5 bases of the junction unmatched. Germline loops: CDR1 LNHDA, CDR2 SQIVND (reference sequence). CDR3 DNA: TGTGCCAGTAGTGGCGACAGGGACAGCAATCAGCCCCAGCATTTT. As protein: CASSGDRDSNQPQHF.

In nucleotides, the CDR3 is TGTGCCAGCAGTTACTCGGCAGGGGACTATGGCTACACCTTC. This sequence encodes CASSYSAGDYGYTF. This rearrangement joins TRBV6-5 to TRBJ1-2, with D maybe TRBD1 (6 bases). Germline V gives CDR1 MNHEY, CDR2 SVGAGI. With 0 bases removed from V and 3 bases from J, the gap between germline ends came to 8 bases. The CDR3 has 14 amino acids.

This clone was found once. The chain recombines TRBV4-2 with TRBJ2-5; 12 bases match TRBD2. Per the germline V gene, CDR1 is LGHNA and CDR2 is YNFKEQ. V shed 2 bases, J shed 5 bases, and the junction held 3 bases outside the gene matches. The CDR3 has 15 residues. In DNA form, the CDR3 reads TGTGCCAGCAGCCAACTAGCGGGGGGGCCGGAGACCCAGTACTTC. Protein: CASSQLAGGPETQYF.

CDR3 sequence: CASTKLRVGGNTIYF. CDR3 nucleotides: TGTGCCAGCACCAAATTGCGGGTGGGCGGAAACACCATATATTTT. The chain has TRBV7-9 and TRBJ1-3; D is unclear. From germline, CDR1 is SEHNR and CDR2 FQNEAQ (reference sequence). The V and J ends lost 7 bases and 4 bases respectively, with 17 bases between them. The CDR3 sequence is 15 residues long.

This chain connects TRBV18 to TRBJ1-5, with a tentative D call TRBD1 (5 bases). Germline CDR1 reads KGHSH; CDR2 reads LQKENI. CDR3 size: 17 residues. The V end was cut by 2 bases, the J end by 7 bases, with 21 bases between. CDR3 region: CASSPANLQGKGQPQHF. CDR3 DNA sequence: TGTGCCAGCTCACCAGCGAATCTCCAGGGAAAGGGGCAGCCCCAGCATTTT.

CDR3 residues: CASSYMLRGLTEAFF. CDR3 DNA sequence: TGTGCCAGCAGCTATATGTTGAGGGGCCTCACTGAAGCTTTCTTT. The chain has TRBV5-6 and TRBJ1-1, with a tentative D call TRBD1 (5 bases). Trimming took off 3 bases at V and 4 bases at J, with 16 bases between the two ends. Germline CDR1 SGHDT, CDR2 YYEEEE. The CDR3 covers 15 residues.

This clone was detected a few times. The chain combines TRBV9 with TRBJ2-7; 8 nucleotides agree with TRBD2. The V segment lost 4 bases and the J segment 5 bases; nucleotides outside the gene matches: 5. The CDR3 runs to 13 residues. CDR1 SGDLS and CDR2 YYNGEE come from the germline V gene. This CDR3 is CASSSGGGDEQYF. The CDR3 nucleotides read TGTGCCAGCAGCTCGGGAGGGGGGGACGAGCAGTACTTC. Filled out from reference TRBV9 and TRBJ2-7, the complete variable domain reads DSGVTQTPKHLITATGQRVTLRCSPRSGDLSVYWYQQSLDQGLQFLIQYYNGEERAKGNILERFSAQQFPDLHSELNLSSLELGDSALYFCASSSGGGDEQYFGPGTRLTVT.

This chain joins TRBV19 and TRBJ2-1, with 8 bases that match TRBD2. Per germline, CDR1 LNHDA and CDR2 SQIVND (reference sequence). Trimming at V came to 8 bases and at J to 3 bases, leaving 12 bases not matched to a gene. The CDR3 covers 16 residues. The CDR3 loop is CASRREGGQVYNEQFF. CDR3 coding DNA: TGTGCCAGTCGACGGGAGGGGGGGCAGGTCTACAATGAGCAGTTCTTC.

This clone was seen only a few times. Within the sample, other DNA sequences also encode this same CDR3. The rearrangement uses TRBV11-3 and TRBJ2-3, with D possibly being TRBD2 (6 bases). Trimming took 3 bases from V and 0 from J, leaving 7 bases between them. The CDR3 consists of 14 residues. Germline values: CDR1 SGHNT, CDR2 YENEEA. CDR3 in DNA: TGTGCCAGCAGCTTTAGCGGTAGCACAGATACGCAGTATTTT. Its translation: CASSFSGSTDTQYF. Full variable domain (missing parts from reference TRBV11-3 and TRBJ2-3): EAGVVQSPRYKIIEKKQPVAFWCNPISGHNTLYWYLQNLGQGPELLIRYENEEAVDDSQLPKDRFSAERLKGVDSTLKIQPAELGDSAVYLCASSFSGSTDTQYFGPGTRLTVL.

This chain links TRBV6-2 or TRBV6-3 with TRBJ1-2; D remains unclear. Germline V lookup: CDR1 MNHEY, CDR2 SVGEGT. CDR3 size: 14 residues. V was pared by 5 bases and J by 2 bases, with 12 bases between. CDR3 nucleotide sequence: TGTGCCAGCAGTGTCCTCATTGGGAACTATGGCTACACCTTC. As protein: CASSVLIGNYGYTF.

V is TRBV7-2 and J is TRBJ1-5; no clear D. CDR3 length equals 14 residues. Germline V gene sequence: CDR1 SGHTA, CDR2 FQGNSA. V was pared by 1 base and J by 6 bases, with 10 bases between. DNA for the CDR3: TGTGCCAGCAGCTTAGGCAGGATCGGTCAGCCCCAGCATTTT. It yields the protein CASSLGRIGQPQHF.

This chain joins TRBV6-5 and TRBJ2-1; TRBD1 aligns across 7 bases. CDR1 and CDR2 (germline): MNHEY, SVGAGI. The CDR3 is made up of 15 amino acids. V shed 6 bases and J 3 bases; nucleotides not matched to a gene: 8. CDR3 coding DNA: TGTGCCAGCAGAACGACAGGGATTAACTACAATGAGCAGTTCTTC. Encoded protein: CASRTTGINYNEQFF.

The chain employs TRBV6-1 and TRBJ1-3, with D possibly TRBD1 on 5 matching bases. V lost 2 bases, J lost 5 bases, and 10 bases lay in between. CDR1 is MNHNS and CDR2 is SASEGT in the germline V gene. CDR3 length equals 14 residues. CDR3 DNA sequence: TGTGCCAGCAGTGAATGGGGGGGAAGAAACACCATATATTTT. Residues: CASSEWGGRNTIYF.

This rearrangement joins TRBV6-5 to TRBJ2-3; D might be TRBD2 (5 bases). CDR3 length: 15 residues. CDR1 is MNHEY, CDR2 SVGAGI, per germline. Between the trimmed V and J ends, which lost 7 bases and 3 bases, there was a span of 17 bases. The CDR3 DNA reads as TGTGCCAGCAACCTCCGGGCCTCGGGGACAGATACGCAGTATTTT. It codes for CASNLRASGTDTQYF.

This chain links TRBV7-9 with TRBJ1-5; TRBD1 agrees at 10 bases. The germline V gene has CDR1 SEHNR and CDR2 FQNEAQ (reference sequence). Trimming cost V 1 base and J 1 base; bases outside gene matches: 1. The CDR3 length is 16 residues. CDR3 bases: TGTGCCAGCAGCTTAGAGGACAGGGGGAGCAATCAGCCCCAGCATTTT. This encodes CASSLEDRGSNQPQHF.

The V and J genes are TRBV9 and TRBJ1-1, with D perhaps matching TRBD1 (5 bases). The CDR3 is 15 amino acids. The V and J ends lost 7 bases and 1 base respectively, with 17 bases between them. The germline CDR1 and CDR2 sequences are SGDLS and YYNGEE. The CDR3 loop is CASQREAGPNTEAFF. As DNA, the CDR3 is TGTGCCAGCCAGCGGGAGGCGGGGCCGAACACTGAAGCTTTCTTT.

In its sample, this clone was seen once. CDR3 sequence: CATSRDLIGQREGYTF. In DNA form, the CDR3 reads TGTGCCACCAGCAGAGACCTGATTGGACAGAGAGAAGGCTACACCTTC. This chain joins TRBV15 and TRBJ1-2; weak D call: TRBD1 (6 bases). This CDR3 has 16 residues. V lost 0 bases and J 8 bases, leaving 19 bases between the germline ends. CDR1 LNHNV and CDR2 YYDKDF come from the germline V gene (reference sequence).

The CDR3 region has the DNA TGTGCCAGCAGTTCCGGGACAGGGTATCAGCCCCAGCATTTT. It yields the protein CASSSGTGYQPQHF. The gene calls are TRBV6-5 and TRBJ1-5; 9 bases match TRBD1. Germline CDR1 is MNHEY and CDR2 is SVGAGI. The CDR3 has 14 residues. Trimming took 4 bases from V and 5 from J; bases not matched to a gene: 3.

This sequence joins TRBV3-1 (or the pseudogene TRBV3-2) and TRBJ1-6; D is undetermined. V lost 4 bases and J lost 6, with 19 bases in between. CDR1 LGHDT and CDR2 YNNKEL come from the germline V gene (reference sequence). The CDR3 consists of 17 residues. This CDR3 reads CASSLRAWQAINSPLHF. Written as DNA, the CDR3 is TGTGCCAGCAGCCTACGGGCCTGGCAGGCGATTAATTCACCCCTCCACTTT.